The rows below give T cell receptor beta chains drawn from one sample of a study of technical replicates of blood from a few donors. Produced via immunoSEQ multiplex PCR; TCRdb's table is partial and in-frame only. The repertoire consists of about 70,000 clones, with just under 95% occurring once and the leading ten covering 0.41%. Specimen: T cells isolated from PBMCs. These receptors all stem from a human donor in good health. Each CDR3 is given with its conserved first and last residue. Fields, in order: J gene, V gene, CDR3 protein.

>TRBJ2-7|TRBV11-1
CASSLFPGQGGEQYF
>TRBJ1-5|TRBV4-1
CASSRPGQGNQPQHF
>TRBJ1-2|TRBV6-5
CASSYSLDLYGYTF
>TRBJ1-2|TRBV7-2
CASSLARAEGYTF
>TRBJ1-6|TRBV5-6
CASSLLMGAENSPLHF
>TRBJ2-1|TRBV10-1
CASSTLAGQEQFF
>TRBJ2-7|TRBV11-2
CASSFGLAGVVFYEQYF
>TRBJ2-5|TRBV10-3
CAISESGREGQETQYF
>TRBJ1-5|TRBV19
CASSISPGQPQHF
>TRBJ1-1|TRBV5-5
CASSLLNTEAFF
>TRBJ1-2|TRBV28
CASSLRTDGGYTF
>TRBJ2-3|TRBV19
CASSKLAESTDTQYF
>TRBJ1-1|TRBV6-5
CASSYEGNTEAFF